The clone carrying this T cell receptor (beta chain) was counted many times. This sample was taken from a study of human T cells and chemical hapten exposure. Per the germline V gene, CDR1 is MDHEN and CDR2 is SYDVKM. V was shortened by 6 bases and J by 3 bases, with 24 bases between the two germline ends. The CDR3 is 17 residues long. MiXCR was run by TCRdb on the RACE reads, yielding one entry per CDR3 protein. The profile covers about 52,000 distinct CDR3 sequences, with 9.6% appearing a single time and approximately 10% taken by the ten largest. The time point denotes: pre-sensitization, week 0. Treatment in this sample: therapeutic diphenylcyclopropenone sensitization with weekly scalp DPC. It was from unfractionated whole blood that total RNA was extracted.

The receptor's source is a woman younger than 45 with alopecia areata. Some clones in this sample may be carry-over from other donors' samples. The chain recombines TRBV28 with TRBJ2-7, with D maybe TRBD1 (6 bases). The material sequenced was whole blood, taken in connection with sensitization to the hapten diphenylcyclopropenone (DPC). The CDR3 DNA sequence: TGTGCCAGCAGCCCCCTGGGGACACCACCATCCTACTACGAGCAGTACTTC. Translation: CASSPLGTPPSYYEQYF.